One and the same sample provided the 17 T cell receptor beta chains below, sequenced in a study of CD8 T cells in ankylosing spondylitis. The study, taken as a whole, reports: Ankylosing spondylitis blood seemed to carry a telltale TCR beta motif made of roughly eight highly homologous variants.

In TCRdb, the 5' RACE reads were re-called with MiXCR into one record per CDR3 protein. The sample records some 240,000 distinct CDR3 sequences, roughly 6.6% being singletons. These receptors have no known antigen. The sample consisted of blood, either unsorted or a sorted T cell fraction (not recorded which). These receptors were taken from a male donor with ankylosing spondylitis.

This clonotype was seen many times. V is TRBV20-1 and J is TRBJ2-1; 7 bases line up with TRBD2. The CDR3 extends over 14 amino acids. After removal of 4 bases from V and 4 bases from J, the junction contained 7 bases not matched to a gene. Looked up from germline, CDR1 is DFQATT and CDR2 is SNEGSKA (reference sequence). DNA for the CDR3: TGCAGTGCTATGACCCAAGCGGGGTACAATGAGCAGTTCTTC. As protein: CSAMTQAGYNEQFF.

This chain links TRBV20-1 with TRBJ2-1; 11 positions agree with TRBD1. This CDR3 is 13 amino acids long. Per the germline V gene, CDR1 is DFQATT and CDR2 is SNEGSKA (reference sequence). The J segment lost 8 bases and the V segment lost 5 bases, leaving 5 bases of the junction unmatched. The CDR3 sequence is CSARDRGAYEQFF. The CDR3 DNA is TGCAGTGCTCGGGACAGGGGGGCATATGAGCAGTTCTTC.

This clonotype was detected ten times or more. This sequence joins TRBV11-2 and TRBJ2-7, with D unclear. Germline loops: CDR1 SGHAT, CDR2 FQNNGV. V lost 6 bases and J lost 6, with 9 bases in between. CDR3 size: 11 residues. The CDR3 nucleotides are TGTGCCAGCAGGTTAACCCGCGAGCAGTACTTC. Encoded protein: CASRLTREQYF.

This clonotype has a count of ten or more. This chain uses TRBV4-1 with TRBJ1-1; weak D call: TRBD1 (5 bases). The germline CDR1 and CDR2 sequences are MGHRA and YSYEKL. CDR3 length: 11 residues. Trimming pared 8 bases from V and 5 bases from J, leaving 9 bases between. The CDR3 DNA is TGCGCCAGCTCGGCAGGGACTGAAGCTTTCTTT. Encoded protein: CASSAGTEAFF.

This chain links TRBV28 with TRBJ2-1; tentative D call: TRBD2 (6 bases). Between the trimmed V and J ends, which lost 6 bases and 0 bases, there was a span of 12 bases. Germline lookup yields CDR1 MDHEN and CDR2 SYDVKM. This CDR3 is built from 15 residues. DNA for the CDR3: TGTGCCAGCAGGGGACTGTCTAGCTCCTACAATGAGCAGTTCTTC. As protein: CASRGLSSSYNEQFF.

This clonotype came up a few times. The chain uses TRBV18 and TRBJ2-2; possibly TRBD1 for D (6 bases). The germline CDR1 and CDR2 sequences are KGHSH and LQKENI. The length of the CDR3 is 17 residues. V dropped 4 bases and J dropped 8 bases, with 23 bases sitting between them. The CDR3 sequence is CASSRTDSNPARGELFF. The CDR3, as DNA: TGTGCCAGCTCACGGACAGACTCCAATCCAGCACGGGGGGAGCTGTTTTTT.

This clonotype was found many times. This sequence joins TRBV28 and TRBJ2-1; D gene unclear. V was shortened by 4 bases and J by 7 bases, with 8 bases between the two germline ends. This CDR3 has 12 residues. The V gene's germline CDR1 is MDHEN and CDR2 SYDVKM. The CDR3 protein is CASSYGFNEQFF. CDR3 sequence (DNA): TGTGCCAGCAGTTATGGGTTTAATGAGCAGTTCTTC.

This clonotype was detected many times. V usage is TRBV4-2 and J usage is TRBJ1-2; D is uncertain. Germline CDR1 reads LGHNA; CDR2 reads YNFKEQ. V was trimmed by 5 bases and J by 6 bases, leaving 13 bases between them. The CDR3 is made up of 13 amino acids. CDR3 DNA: TGTGCCAGCAGCGGTCCGGTTCCCAATGGCTACACCTTC. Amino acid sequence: CASSGPVPNGYTF.

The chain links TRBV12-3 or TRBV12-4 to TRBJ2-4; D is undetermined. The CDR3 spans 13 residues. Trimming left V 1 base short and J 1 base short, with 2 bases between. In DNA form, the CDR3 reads TGTGCCAGCAGTTTAGGCGCCAAAAACATTCAGTACTTC. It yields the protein CASSLGAKNIQYF.

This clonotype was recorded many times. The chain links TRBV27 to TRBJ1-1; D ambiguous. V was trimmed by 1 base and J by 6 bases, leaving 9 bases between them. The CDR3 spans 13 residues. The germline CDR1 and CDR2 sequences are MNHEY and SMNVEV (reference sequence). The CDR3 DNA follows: TGTGCCAGCAGTTTATTACGGGCACCTGAAGCTTTCTTT. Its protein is CASSLLRAPEAFF.

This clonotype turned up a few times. The CDR3, as DNA: TGTGCCAGCAGCCAAGATCGGGCAGCCTATGGCTACACCTTC. Translated: CASSQDRAAYGYTF. V gene TRBV4-2 combines with J gene TRBJ1-2; unclear D gene. The V and J ends lost 0 bases and 4 bases respectively, with 9 bases between them. This CDR3 has 14 residues. Germline V gene lookup returns CDR1 LGHNA and CDR2 YNFKEQ.

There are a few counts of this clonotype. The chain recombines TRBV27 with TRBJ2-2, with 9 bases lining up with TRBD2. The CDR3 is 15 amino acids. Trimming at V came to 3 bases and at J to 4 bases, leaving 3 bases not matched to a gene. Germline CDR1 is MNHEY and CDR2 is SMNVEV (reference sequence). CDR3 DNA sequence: TGTGCCAGCAGTTTTAGCGGGAGCGGCACCGGGGAGCTGTTTTTT. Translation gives CASSFSGSGTGELFF.

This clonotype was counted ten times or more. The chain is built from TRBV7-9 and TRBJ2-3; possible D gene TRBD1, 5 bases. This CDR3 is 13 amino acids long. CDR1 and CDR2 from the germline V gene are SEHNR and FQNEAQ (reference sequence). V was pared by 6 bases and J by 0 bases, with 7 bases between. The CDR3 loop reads CASRQGSTDTQYF. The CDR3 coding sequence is TGTGCCAGCAGGCAGGGTAGCACAGATACGCAGTATTTT. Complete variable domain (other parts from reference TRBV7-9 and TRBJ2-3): DTGVSQNPRHKITKRGQNVTFRCDPISEHNRLYWYRQTLGQGPEFLTYFQNEAQLEKSRLLSDRFSAERPKGSFSTLEIQRTEQGDSAMYLCASRQGSTDTQYFGPGTRLTVL.

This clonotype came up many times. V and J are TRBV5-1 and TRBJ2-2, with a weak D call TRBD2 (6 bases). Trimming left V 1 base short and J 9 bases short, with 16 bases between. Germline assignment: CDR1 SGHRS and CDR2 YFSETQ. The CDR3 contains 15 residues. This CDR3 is CASSLPPSGRRELFF. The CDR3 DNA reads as TGCGCCAGCAGCTTGCCCCCTTCCGGGAGACGGGAGCTGTTTTTT.

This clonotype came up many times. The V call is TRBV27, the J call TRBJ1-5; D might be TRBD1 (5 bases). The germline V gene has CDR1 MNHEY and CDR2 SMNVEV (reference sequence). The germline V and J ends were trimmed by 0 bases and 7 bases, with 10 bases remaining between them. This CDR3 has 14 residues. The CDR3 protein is CASSLSAGRQPQHF. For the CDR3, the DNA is TGTGCCAGCAGTTTATCGGCAGGGCGGCAGCCCCAGCATTTT.

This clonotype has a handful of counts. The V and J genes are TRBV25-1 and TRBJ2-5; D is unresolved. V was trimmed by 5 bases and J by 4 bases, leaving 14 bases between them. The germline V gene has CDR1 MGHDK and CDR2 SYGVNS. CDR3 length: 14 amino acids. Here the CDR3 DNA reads TGTGCCAGCAGTCGGTATAACTTAGGAGAGACCCAGTACTTC. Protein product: CASSRYNLGETQYF.

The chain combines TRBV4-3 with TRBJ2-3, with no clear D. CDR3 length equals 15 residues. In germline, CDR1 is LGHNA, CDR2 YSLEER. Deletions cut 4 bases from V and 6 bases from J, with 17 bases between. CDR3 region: CASSRLLYMSDTQYF. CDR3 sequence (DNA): TGCGCCAGCAGCCGTCTCCTGTATATGTCGGATACGCAGTATTTT.